The 30 T cell receptor beta chains below all came from one sample that was sequenced in a study of beta chain features in type 1 diabetes. General observations from the study: Among patients with Type 1 diabetes, TCRB CDR3s were moderately but significantly shorter in every one of the four CD4+ subsets.

Their target antigens are unknown. Expressed TCRB transcripts got sequenced, as all isolated RNA was reverse transcribed. Method: immunoSEQ multiplex PCR; TCRdb's copy keeps in-frame clones and lacks some. The sample yields around 690,000 clones, roughly 12% seen once. Source material: naive CD4+ T cells from blood. Receptor source: a man younger than 45 with type 1 diabetes.

The CDR3 DNA follows: TGTGCCAGACAAGGGATAGGCGATGAGCAGTTCTTC. Translating it yields CARQGIGDEQFF. This sequence joins TRBV7-9 and TRBJ2-1; D call uncertain. The CDR3 consists of 12 residues. The germline V and J ends were trimmed by 9 bases and 8 bases, with 14 bases remaining between them. In germline, CDR1 is SEHNR, CDR2 FQNEAQ (reference sequence).

The V gene is TRBV2, the J gene TRBJ2-7, with D perhaps TRBD2 (6 bases). The CDR3 covers 13 residues. Germline values: CDR1 SNHLY, CDR2 FYNNEI. V was trimmed by 7 bases and J by 0 bases, leaving 10 bases between them. The CDR3 nucleotides are TGTGCCAGCACCCCGCGGGGCTCCTACGAGCAGTACTTC. Translated: CASTPRGSYEQYF.

The V gene is TRBV7-8, the J gene TRBJ2-1, with 7 bases identical to TRBD2. Germline V CDR1 and CDR2: SGHVS, FQNEAQ. V was clipped by 1 base and J by 5 bases; unmatched bases: 8. This CDR3 has 16 residues. CDR3 region: CASSLDWSGGNNEQFF. The DNA of the CDR3 is TGTGCCAGCAGCTTAGATTGGTCCGGGGGGAACAATGAGCAGTTCTTC.

V gene TRBV5-1 combines with J gene TRBJ1-1; no clear D. CDR3 length equals 13 residues. Deletions cut 7 bases from V and 0 bases from J, with 10 bases between. Germline-derived CDR1 and CDR2 are SGHRS and YFSETQ. The CDR3 DNA sequence: TGCGCCAGCGGGTCAGAGATGAACACTGAAGCTTTCTTT. Encoded protein: CASGSEMNTEAFF.

Concerning this clone itself: Other DNA sequences in the same sample also yield this CDR3. The chain couples TRBV7-2 to TRBJ2-3; D is unclear. The CDR3 has 12 residues. V was shortened by 5 bases and J by 4 bases, with 7 bases between the two germline ends. From germline, CDR1 is SGHTA and CDR2 FQGNSA. The chain's CDR3 is CASSPRADTQYF. Written as DNA, the CDR3 is TGTGCCAGCAGCCCCCGGGCAGATACGCAGTATTTT.

This rearrangement joins TRBV14 to TRBJ1-1, with D perhaps TRBD1 (6 bases). The germline V gene encodes CDR1 SGHDN and CDR2 FVKESK. Trimming cost V 2 bases and J 0 bases, with 13 bases left between them. The CDR3 contains 16 residues. As DNA, the CDR3 is TGTGCCAGCAGCCAATCTCAGGGGCGGATGAACACTGAAGCTTTCTTT. Translated, it gives CASSQSQGRMNTEAFF.

Only a few counts were recorded for this clone. The chain links TRBV4-2 to TRBJ1-6; no firm D call. The length of the CDR3 is 15 residues. V was trimmed by 2 bases and J by 7 bases, leaving 12 bases between them. CDR1 is LGHNA, CDR2 YNFKEQ, per germline. The CDR3 reads CASSQKADRNSPLHF. In DNA form, the CDR3 reads TGTGCCAGCAGCCAAAAGGCTGACCGAAATTCACCCCTCCACTTT.

A few counts support this clone. The rearrangement joins TRBV6-1 to TRBJ2-1; 14 positions match TRBD2. The germline gives CDR1 MNHNS, CDR2 SASEGT. Losses at the gene ends were 2 bases for V and 2 bases for J; bases not matched to a gene: 8. CDR3 size: 19 residues. In DNA, the CDR3 is TGTGCCAGCAGTGAACGAGGACTAGCGGGGGGTTACACCTACAATGAGCAGTTCTTC. This gives the protein CASSERGLAGGYTYNEQFF.

CDR3 residues: CASSVRQGVQETQYF. CDR3 nucleotide sequence: TGTGCCAGCAGCGTAAGACAGGGCGTCCAAGAGACCCAGTACTTC. The genes are TRBV9 and TRBJ2-5; 7 positions match TRBD1. CDR1 SGDLS and CDR2 YYNGEE come from the germline V gene. This CDR3 comprises 15 residues. The junction had 4 bases not matched to a gene; V was cut back by 1 base and J by 1 base.

The chain employs TRBV6-5 and TRBJ1-3; no clear D gene. The CDR3 has 12 residues. Germline CDR1 MNHEY, CDR2 SVGAGI. Here the CDR3 DNA reads TGTGCTACCGAGGAGAATGGAAACACCATATATTTT. It specifies CATEENGNTIYF.

The chain uses TRBV4-3 and TRBJ2-1; 11 positions match TRBD2. This CDR3 comprises 20 residues. Germline trimming cut 0 bases from V and 0 bases from J; bases unmatched to any gene: 10. CDR1 is LGHNA and CDR2 is YSLEER in the germline V gene. The CDR3 bases are TGCGCCAGCAGCCAAGAGGTGGCTAGCGGGGGGCCCAGCTCCTACAATGAGCAGTTCTTC. Its protein product is CASSQEVASGGPSSYNEQFF.

V usage is TRBV4-2 and J usage is TRBJ2-3; D may match TRBD1 or TRBD2 (6 bases each). Trimming cost V 4 bases and J 4 bases, with 15 bases left between them. Germline V lookup: CDR1 LGHNA, CDR2 YNFKEQ. The CDR3 is made up of 15 amino acids. As DNA, the CDR3 is TGTGCCAGCAGCCGGAACGTGGGGGGCGCAGATACGCAGTATTTT. Protein: CASSRNVGGADTQYF.

Details on this clone: This may stem from a read error, because a much larger clone lies one nucleotide away. Other DNA sequences from this sample encode an identical CDR3 as well. The rearrangement links TRBV4-3 to TRBJ1-5; D not certain. V lost 0 bases to trimming and J lost 4 bases, with 4 bases between them. This CDR3 has 13 residues. Per the germline V gene, CDR1 is LGHNA and CDR2 is YSLEER. Here the CDR3 reads CASSQEENQPQHF. CDR3 in DNA: TGCGCCAGCAGCCAAGAGGAGAATCAGCCCCAGCATTTT.

This clone was seen more than once but under ten times. The chain employs TRBV5-5 and TRBJ1-1; D uncertain. V was clipped by 2 bases and J by 0 bases, with 23 bases between them. Germline V gene sequence: CDR1 SGHKS, CDR2 YYEKEE (reference sequence). The CDR3 length is 19 residues. CDR3 sequence: CASSFLAVPAPSVNTEAFF. DNA for the CDR3: TGTGCCAGCAGCTTTTTAGCCGTCCCTGCTCCGTCCGTGAACACTGAAGCTTTCTTT.

V usage is TRBV6-5 and J usage is TRBJ2-6; maybe TRBD2 (5 bases). V was pared by 3 bases and J by 2 bases, with 11 bases between. CDR3 length: 16 amino acids. CDR1 is MNHEY and CDR2 is SVGAGI in the germline V gene. The CDR3 reads CASSYEGLTGANVLTF. The DNA for the CDR3 is TGTGCCAGCAGTTATGAGGGATTAACTGGGGCCAACGTCCTGACTTTC.

This clone was picked up a small number of times. The rearrangement links TRBV4-1 to TRBJ2-3; D perhaps matches TRBD1 (6 bases). The germline gives CDR1 MGHRA, CDR2 YSYEKL. The ends were cut back, 1 base at V and 2 bases at J, with 16 bases in the middle. CDR3 size: 17 residues. This CDR3 is CASSQAILTGYTDTQYF. CDR3 sequence (DNA): TGCGCCAGCAGCCAAGCCATTCTGACAGGCTACACAGATACGCAGTATTTT.

There are a few counts of this clone. Other nucleotide sequences from this sample produce the same CDR3. CDR3 DNA: TGTGCCAGCAGCTTAATGAATGAGCAGTTCTTC. It encodes CASSLMNEQFF. The chain uses TRBV5-6 and TRBJ2-1; D ambiguous. The CDR3 spans 11 residues. Germline CDR1 reads SGHDT; CDR2 reads YYEEEE. Trimming left V 2 bases short and J 7 bases short, with 4 bases between.

The J gene is TRBJ2-3, the V gene TRBV7-6, with 7 bases that match TRBD1. The length of the CDR3 is 15 residues. V was pared by 1 base and J by 3 bases, with 4 bases of the junction left unmatched. Germline CDR1 and CDR2: SGHVS and FNYEAQ. Here the CDR3 DNA reads TGTGCCAGCAGCTTAGTAGGACAGGTAACAGATACGCAGTATTTT. Its protein product is CASSLVGQVTDTQYF.

This sequence joins TRBV4-2 and TRBJ1-1; D is unclear. The CDR3 has 15 amino acids. Germline CDR1 is LGHNA and CDR2 is YNFKEQ. V lost 8 bases to trimming and J lost 0 bases, with 16 bases between them. The chain's CDR3 is CASARRPGMNTEAFF. The CDR3 DNA sequence: TGTGCCAGCGCCCGGAGACCGGGGATGAACACTGAAGCTTTCTTT.

The J gene is TRBJ2-1, the V gene TRBV5-4; D assignment may be TRBD1 or TRBD2 (6 bases each). With 0 bases removed from V and 3 bases from J, the gap between germline ends came to 7 bases. There are 14 residues in the CDR3. The germline V gene has CDR1 SGHNT and CDR2 YYREEE (reference sequence). CDR3 loop: CASSLEGGYNEQFF. The CDR3 region has the DNA TGTGCCAGCAGCTTGGAGGGGGGCTACAATGAGCAGTTCTTC.

A note on this clone: Other nucleotide sequences from this sample produce the same CDR3. The chain carries TRBV9 and TRBJ1-2, with TRBD1 matching over 8 bases. Germline CDR1 is SGDLS and CDR2 is YYNGEE. The length of the CDR3 is 13 residues. J gave up 6 bases and V 0 bases, and 1 base lay outside the gene matches. CDR3 sequence: CASSVGTGNGYTF. CDR3 coding DNA: TGTGCCAGCAGCGTAGGGACAGGGAATGGCTACACCTTC.

A remark on this clone: Other nucleotide sequences from this sample produce the same CDR3. CDR3 amino acids: CASSSTGMNTGELFF. The CDR3 nucleotides are TGTGCCAGCAGCTCAACAGGGATGAACACCGGGGAGCTGTTTTTT. The J gene is TRBJ2-2, the V gene TRBV7-2; a possible D gene is TRBD1 (6 bases). V gave up 4 bases and J gave up 1 base, with 10 bases separating them. This CDR3 region has 15 residues. The V gene's germline CDR1 is SGHTA and CDR2 FQGNSA.

This clone was picked up a small number of times. The CDR3 DNA follows: TGTGCCAGTAGTATAGCGACAGGGAGGAGTCAGCCCCAGCATTTT. This translates into CASSIATGRSQPQHF. The gene calls are TRBV19 and TRBJ1-5; 7 bases are a match to TRBD1. Germline CDR1 and CDR2: LNHDA and SQIVND (reference sequence). The J segment lost 6 bases and the V segment lost 1 base, leaving 6 bases of the junction unmatched. The CDR3 totals 15 residues.

Concerning this clone itself: This sample also contains other DNA sequences that code for the same CDR3. V gene TRBV7-3 combines with J gene TRBJ2-7; D ambiguous. The germline V gene encodes CDR1 SGHTA and CDR2 FQGTGA. This CDR3 is 13 amino acids long. Trimming removed 0 bases from V and 1 base from J, with 4 bases in between. CDR3 protein: CASSLTRSYEQYF. The CDR3 DNA reads as TGTGCCAGCAGCTTAACTCGGTCCTACGAGCAGTACTTC. The whole variable domain, filled in from reference TRBV7-3 and TRBJ2-7, reads GAGVSQTPSNKVTEKGKYVELRCDPISGHTALYWYRQSLGQGPEFLIYFQGTGAADDSGLPNDRFFAVRPEGSVSTLKIQRTERGDSAVYLCASSLTRSYEQYFGPGTRLTVT.

There are a few counts of this clone. This chain uses TRBV9 with TRBJ2-3; D may be TRBD1 (5 bases). The CDR3 runs to 16 residues. The V gene lost 1 base and the J gene lost 2 bases, with 14 bases spanning the gap. Germline V CDR1 and CDR2: SGDLS, YYNGEE. The CDR3 region has the DNA TGTGCCAGCAGCGTAATGGCAGGGATGCCCACAGATACGCAGTATTTT. Amino acids: CASSVMAGMPTDTQYF.

The gene calls are TRBV5-8 and TRBJ2-5; D unresolved. V lost 4 bases and J lost 0, with 10 bases in between. This CDR3 has 14 amino acids. The germline CDR1 and CDR2 sequences are SGHTS and YDEGEE. CDR3 nucleotides: TGTGCCAGCAGCCGCACTGGCTACCAAGAGACCCAGTACTTC. Residues: CASSRTGYQETQYF.

The rearrangement links TRBV4-2 to TRBJ2-7; 11 bases agree with TRBD2. This CDR3 comprises 14 residues. Germline CDR1 and CDR2: LGHNA and YNFKEQ. J lost 4 bases, V lost 5 bases, and 4 bases had no gene match. The CDR3 bases are TGTGCCAGCAGCTCGACTAGCGGGGAGTACGAGCAGTACTTC. It codes for CASSSTSGEYEQYF.

This chain links TRBV4-3 with TRBJ1-1; D is undetermined. The V gene's germline CDR1 is LGHNA and CDR2 YSLEER. The length of the CDR3 is 15 residues. V was clipped by 5 bases and J by 4 bases, with 17 bases between them. CDR3 sequence: CASSSPGRGGTEAFF. CDR3 nucleotide sequence: TGCGCCAGCAGCTCCCCAGGTCGGGGTGGCACTGAAGCTTTCTTT.

This rearrangement joins TRBV7-9 to TRBJ1-5; no reliable D call. The germline gives CDR1 SEHNR, CDR2 FQNEAQ (reference sequence). The V end was cut by 0 bases, the J end by 7 bases, with 7 bases between. The CDR3 spans 13 residues. For the CDR3, the DNA is TGTGCCAGCAGCTTAGCGCTGGGGCAGCCCCAGCATTTT. Protein: CASSLALGQPQHF.

The chain carries TRBV30 and TRBJ2-5; D not resolved. The CDR3 has 10 amino acids. V lost 2 bases and J lost 11, with 9 bases in between. CDR1 is GTSNPN and CDR2 is SVGIG in the germline V gene (reference sequence). CDR3 nucleotides: TGTGCCTGGAGTATAGGAGAGCAGTACTTC. Encoded protein: CAWSIGEQYF.